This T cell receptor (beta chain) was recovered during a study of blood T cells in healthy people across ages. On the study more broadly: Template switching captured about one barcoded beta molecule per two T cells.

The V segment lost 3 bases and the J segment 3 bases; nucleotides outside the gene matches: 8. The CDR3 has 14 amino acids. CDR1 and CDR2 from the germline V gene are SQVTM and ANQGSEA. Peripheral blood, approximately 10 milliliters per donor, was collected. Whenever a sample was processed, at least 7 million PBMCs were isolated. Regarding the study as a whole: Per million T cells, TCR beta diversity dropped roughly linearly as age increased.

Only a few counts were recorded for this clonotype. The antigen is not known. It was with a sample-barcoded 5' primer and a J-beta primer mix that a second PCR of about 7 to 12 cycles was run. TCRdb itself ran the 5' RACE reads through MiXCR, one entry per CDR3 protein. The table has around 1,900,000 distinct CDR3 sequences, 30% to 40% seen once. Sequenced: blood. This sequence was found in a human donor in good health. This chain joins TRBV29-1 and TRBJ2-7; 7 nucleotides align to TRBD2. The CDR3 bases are TGCAGCGTTGATATAGGGCGGGGGATCTACGAGCAGTACTTC. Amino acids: CSVDIGRGIYEQYF.